Listed below are T cell receptor beta chains from one sample, sequenced in a study of low-dose radiotherapy and immunotherapy resistance in tumors. TCRdb reprocessed the reads via MiXCR and lists one record per CDR3 protein. The sample consists of 50,000 or so distinct CDR3 sequences, around 35% of them appearing once. The sequences come from PBMCs, collected after low-dose radiotherapy plus immunotherapy. The receptors here all came from a male donor with rectosigmoid adenocarcinoma. Each CDR3 is given with its conserved first and last residue. The D gene is left open where the match is weak. Part of the rows lack a size; the others show once, few, many or a class for expanded clones.

D	V	J	size	CDR3	DNA
TRBD2	TRBV7-8	TRBJ2-3	NA	CASSPRTSGALTDTQYF	TGTGCCAGCAGCCCCCGGACTAGCGGAGCCCTCACAGATACGCAGTATTTT
NA	TRBV29-1	TRBJ2-7	NA	CSVKSEGRQYF	TGCAGCGTCAAATCAGAGGGTAGGCAGTACTTC
NA	TRBV20-1	TRBJ1-5	NA	CSARAQGSNQPQHF	TGCAGTGCTAGAGCACAGGGTAGCAATCAGCCCCAGCATTTT
NA	TRBV28	TRBJ1-1	NA	CASSLLLAEAFF	TGTGCCAGCAGTTTATTACTAGCTGAAGCTTTCTTT
TRBD2	TRBV24-1	TRBJ2-1	NA	CATKVAGGNEQFF	TGTGCCACCAAGGTAGCGGGAGGCAATGAGCAGTTCTTC
NA	TRBV20-1	TRBJ2-1	NA	CSARDGGNEQFF	TGCAGTGCTAGAGATGGAGGTAATGAGCAGTTCTTC
TRBD1	TRBV29-1	TRBJ1-2	few	CSVADRGNSLGGYTF	TGCAGCGTTGCGGACAGGGGGAATTCATTGGGAGGCTACACCTTC
TRBD1	TRBV5-5	TRBJ2-1	few	CASSFDRGAYNEQFF	TGTGCCAGCAGCTTTGACAGGGGAGCCTACAATGAGCAGTTCTTC
NA	TRBV5-4	TRBJ1-2	NA	CASSPDLGGYGYTF	TGTGCCAGCAGCCCAGACCTGGGCGGCTATGGCTACACCTTC
NA	TRBV27	TRBJ2-2	many	CASTLPPGASTYTGELFF	TGTGCCAGCACCTTGCCCCCAGGGGCCTCAACCTACACCGGGGAGCTGTTTTTT
NA	TRBV3-1	TRBJ1-4	many	CASSQRTAPEKLFF	TGTGCCAGCAGCCAGCGCACGGCTCCTGAAAAACTGTTTTTT
TRBD1	TRBV6-2/TRBV6-3	TRBJ2-1	NA	CASSYSGTGTYNEQFF	TGTGCCAGCAGTTACTCCGGGACAGGGACCTACAATGAGCAGTTCTTC
TRBD2	TRBV4-2	TRBJ2-7	NA	CASSQGTGGAYEQYF	TGTGCCAGCAGCCAAGGGACGGGGGGGGCCTACGAGCAGTACTTC
TRBD1	TRBV7-6	TRBJ2-1	NA	CASSTKTGGGYNEQFF	TGTGCCAGCAGCACAAAGACAGGGGGCGGTTACAATGAGCAGTTCTTC
NA	TRBV7-9	TRBJ1-6	many	CAVEGGVVANSPLHF	TGTGCCGTCGAGGGAGGGGTGGTGGCTAATTCACCCCTCCACTTT
TRBD1	TRBV6-2/TRBV6-3	TRBJ2-2	many	CASSYNSRTGGANTGELFF	TGTGCCAGCAGTTATAACTCTCGGACAGGGGGGGCGAACACCGGGGAGCTGTTTTTT
NA	TRBV29-1	TRBJ1-2	many	CSVEDYGGYTF	TGCAGCGTTGAAGATTATGGGGGCTACACCTTC
NA	TRBV3-1	TRBJ2-1	few	CASSQRTNRGEQFF	TGTGCCAGCAGCCAAAGGACTAACCGAGGGGAGCAGTTCTTC
NA	TRBV6-2/TRBV6-3	TRBJ2-5	medium-sized	CASRASMNYKETQYF	TGTGCCAGCAGGGCAAGTATGAACTACAAGGAGACCCAGTACTTC
TRBD1	TRBV20-1	TRBJ2-1	NA	CSARVSSGGPYNEQFF	TGCAGTGCTAGAGTCTCCTCAGGGGGCCCCTACAATGAGCAGTTCTTC
NA	TRBV12-3/TRBV12-4	TRBJ2-1	NA	CATGGELDEQFF	TGTGCCACCGGCGGTGAACTGGATGAGCAGTTCTTC
NA	TRBV7-9	TRBJ2-2	many	CASSLEGGRVGELFF	TGTGCCAGCAGCTTAGAAGGGGGGCGCGTCGGGGAGCTGTTTTTT
NA	TRBV3-1	TRBJ2-1	many	CASSQGNYNEQFF	TGTGCCAGCAGCCAGGGCAACTACAATGAGCAGTTCTTC
NA	TRBV5-6	TRBJ1-6	few	CASRRENAYNSPLHF	TGTGCCAGCAGAAGGGAGAACGCCTATAATTCACCCCTCCACTTT
NA	TRBV14	TRBJ2-6	many	CASSQDPIRTKASGANVLTF	TGTGCCAGCAGCCAAGATCCGATTCGGACTAAAGCTTCTGGGGCCAACGTCCTGACTTTC
NA	TRBV28	TRBJ2-7	many	CASSHLTSSDGRYEQYF	TGTGCCAGCAGTCACCTAACCTCCTCAGACGGCCGCTACGAGCAGTACTTC
NA	TRBV28	TRBJ2-1	few	CASSLFRVSYNEQFF	TGTGCCAGCAGTTTATTTCGGGTCTCCTACAATGAGCAGTTCTTC
TRBD1	TRBV28	TRBJ2-5	many	CASSKEFRDRGILAGPKETQYF	TGTGCCAGCAGTAAAGAATTCCGGGACAGGGGGATACTAGCGGGTCCTAAAGAGACCCAGTACTTC
TRBD2	TRBV13	TRBJ2-5	NA	CASSLVGTRRETQYF	TGTGCCAGCAGCTTAGTGGGGACTAGACGAGAGACCCAGTACTTC
NA	TRBV4-1	TRBJ2-1	few	CASSQAPTEQFF	TGCGCCAGCAGCCAGGCCCCTACTGAGCAGTTCTTC
TRBD2	TRBV6-2/TRBV6-3	TRBJ2-3	few	CASSRTSGSATDTQYF	TGTGCCAGCAGTCGGACTAGCGGGAGTGCAACAGATACGCAGTATTTT
NA	TRBV20-1	TRBJ2-7	few	CSPQSAEQYF	TGCAGCCCCCAGTCGGCCGAGCAGTACTTC
TRBD2	TRBV10-2	TRBJ2-1	NA	CASSGVAGHNEQFF	TGCGCCAGCAGCGGGGTAGCGGGTCACAATGAGCAGTTCTTC
TRBD2	TRBV6-2/TRBV6-3	TRBJ2-7	NA	CASSKPGGRYEQYF	TGTGCCAGCAGTAAGCCGGGCGGGAGGTACGAGCAGTACTTC
TRBD1	TRBV28	TRBJ1-3	many	CASSSRGTGDRNTIYF	TGTGCCAGCAGCTCGCGGGGGACAGGGGACCGGAACACCATATATTTT
NA	TRBV4-2	TRBJ2-6	many	CASSQAVSGANVLTF	TGTGCCAGCAGCCAAGCCGTCTCTGGGGCCAACGTCCTGACTTTC
NA	TRBV28	TRBJ1-1	many	CASSLGPTAKNTEAFF	TGTGCCAGCAGCTTAGGGCCTACCGCTAAGAACACTGAAGCTTTCTTT
NA	TRBV29-1	TRBJ2-1	many	CSAVGSLYNEQFF	TGCAGCGCAGTGGGTTCCCTCTACAATGAGCAGTTCTTC
NA	TRBV10-3	TRBJ2-7	NA	CATEGPGEQYF	TGTGCCACCGAAGGGCCTGGGGAGCAGTACTTC
TRBD2	TRBV4-1	TRBJ2-1	many	CASSPLPGGSYNEQFF	TGCGCCAGCAGCCCTTTACCGGGAGGTTCCTACAATGAGCAGTTCTTC
NA	TRBV7-2	TRBJ1-4	many	CASSYNIGEKLFF	TGTGCCAGCAGCTATAATATAGGGGAAAAACTGTTTTTT
NA	TRBV11-2	TRBJ1-5	NA	CASSPQGYNQPQHF	TGTGCCAGCAGCCCACAGGGATATAATCAGCCCCAGCATTTT
NA	TRBV7-9	TRBJ2-7	NA	CASSLAGAYYEQYF	TGTGCCAGCAGCTTAGCAGGAGCCTACTACGAGCAGTACTTC
NA	TRBV27	TRBJ1-6	many	CATKKGVSPLHF	TGTGCCACCAAAAAAGGGGTTTCACCCCTCCACTTT
TRBD2	TRBV28	TRBJ2-1	many	CASRLAGVENEQFF	TGTGCCAGCAGATTAGCGGGAGTGGAGAATGAGCAGTTCTTC
TRBD2	TRBV2	TRBJ2-1	NA	CASGERTSGFNEQFF	TGTGCCAGCGGGGAGCGAACTAGCGGGTTTAATGAGCAGTTCTTC
TRBD2	TRBV12-3/TRBV12-4	TRBJ2-7	many	CASSPGLAYEQYF	TGTGCCAGCAGTCCGGGACTAGCCTACGAGCAGTACTTC